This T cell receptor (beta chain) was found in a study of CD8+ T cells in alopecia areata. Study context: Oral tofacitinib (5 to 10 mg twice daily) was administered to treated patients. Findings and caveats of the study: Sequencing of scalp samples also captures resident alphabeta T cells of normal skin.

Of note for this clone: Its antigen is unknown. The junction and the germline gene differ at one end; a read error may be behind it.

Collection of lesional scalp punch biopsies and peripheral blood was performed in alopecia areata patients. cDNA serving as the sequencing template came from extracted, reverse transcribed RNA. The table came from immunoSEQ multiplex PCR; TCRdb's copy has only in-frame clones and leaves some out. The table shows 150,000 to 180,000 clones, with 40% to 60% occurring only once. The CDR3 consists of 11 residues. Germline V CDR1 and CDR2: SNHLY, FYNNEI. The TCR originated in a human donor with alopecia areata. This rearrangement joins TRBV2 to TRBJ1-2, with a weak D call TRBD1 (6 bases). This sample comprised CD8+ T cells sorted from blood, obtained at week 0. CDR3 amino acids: CASSWGQQQPF. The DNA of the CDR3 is TGTGCCAGCAGCTGGGGACAACAGCAACCCTTC.